This entry is about one TCR beta chain. TCRdb's copy holds only in-frame clones and misses some; the assay was immunoSEQ multiplex PCR. This sample yields around 320,000 clones, of which around nine tenths are seen a single time; 2.9% belongs to the top ten. The CDR3 runs to 14 residues. V lost 4 bases to trimming and J lost 5 bases, with 13 bases between them. CDR1 and CDR2 (germline): KGHDR, SFDVKD. These data belong to a study of blood T cell repertoires in COVID-19. The specimen sequenced was PBMCs or T cells enriched from blood (not recorded which). The receptor was isolated from a woman in her 50s who had been exposed to COVID-19. This chain joins TRBV24-1 and TRBJ2-5; D is ambiguous. In nucleotides, the CDR3 is TGTGCCACCAGTGACATGAAGGTCGGGGAGACCCAGTACTTC. This translates into CATSDMKVGETQYF.